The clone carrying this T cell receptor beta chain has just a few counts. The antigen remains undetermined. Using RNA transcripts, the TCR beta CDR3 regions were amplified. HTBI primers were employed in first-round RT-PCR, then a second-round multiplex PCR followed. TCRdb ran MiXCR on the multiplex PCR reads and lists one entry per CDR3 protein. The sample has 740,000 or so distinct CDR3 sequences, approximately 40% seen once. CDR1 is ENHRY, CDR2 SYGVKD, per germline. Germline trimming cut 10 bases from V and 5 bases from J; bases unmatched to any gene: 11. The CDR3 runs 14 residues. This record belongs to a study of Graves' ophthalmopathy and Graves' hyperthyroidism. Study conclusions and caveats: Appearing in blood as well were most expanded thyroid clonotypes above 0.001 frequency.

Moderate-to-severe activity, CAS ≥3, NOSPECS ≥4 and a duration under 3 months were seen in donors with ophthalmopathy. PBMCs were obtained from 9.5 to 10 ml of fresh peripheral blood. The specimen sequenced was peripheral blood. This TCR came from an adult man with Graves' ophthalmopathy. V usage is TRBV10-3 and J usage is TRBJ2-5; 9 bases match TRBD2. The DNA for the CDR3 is TGTGCCAGCAGCCACCGGACTAGCGATGAGACCCAGTACTTC. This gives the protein CASSHRTSDETQYF.